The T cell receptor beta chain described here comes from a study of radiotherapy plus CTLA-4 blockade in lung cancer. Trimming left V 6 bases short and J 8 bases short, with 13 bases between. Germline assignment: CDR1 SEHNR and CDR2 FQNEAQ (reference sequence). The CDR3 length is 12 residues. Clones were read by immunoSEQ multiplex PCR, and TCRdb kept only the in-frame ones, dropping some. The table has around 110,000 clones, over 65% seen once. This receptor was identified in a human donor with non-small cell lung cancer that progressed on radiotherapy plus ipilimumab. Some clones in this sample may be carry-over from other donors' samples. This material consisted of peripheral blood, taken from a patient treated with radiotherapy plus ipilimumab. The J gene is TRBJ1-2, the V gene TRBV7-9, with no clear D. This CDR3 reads CASSLSAGGYTF. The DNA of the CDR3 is TGTGCCAGCAGTCTCTCGGCGGGAGGCTACACCTTC.